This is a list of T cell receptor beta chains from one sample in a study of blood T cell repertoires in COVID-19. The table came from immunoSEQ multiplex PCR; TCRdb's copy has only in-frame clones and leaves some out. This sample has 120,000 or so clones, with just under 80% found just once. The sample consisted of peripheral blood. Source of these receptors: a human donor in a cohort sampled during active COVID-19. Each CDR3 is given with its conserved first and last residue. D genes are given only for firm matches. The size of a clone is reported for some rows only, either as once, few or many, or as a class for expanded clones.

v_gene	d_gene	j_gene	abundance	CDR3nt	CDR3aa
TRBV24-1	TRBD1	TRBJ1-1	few	TGTGCCACCAGTGACCGTGACAGGGCAGGGAGTTCGGCTGAAGCTTTCTTT	CATSDRDRAGSSAEAFF
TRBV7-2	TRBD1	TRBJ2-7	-	TGTGCCAGCAGGGACGGGACAGGGGTCAACGAGCAGTACTTC	CASRDGTGVNEQYF
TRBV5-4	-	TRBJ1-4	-	TGTGCCAGCAGCAGTCGACAGGCCTCAACTAATGAAAAACTGTTTTTT	CASSSRQASTNEKLFF
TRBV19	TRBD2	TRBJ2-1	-	TGTGCCAGTAGTAGCCGACTAGCGGGTAGCTCCTACAATGAGCAGTTCTTC	CASSSRLAGSSYNEQFF
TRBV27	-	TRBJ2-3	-	TGTGCCAGCAGTTTATCGTGGGGGGAGCGCACAGATACGCAGTATTTT	CASSLSWGERTDTQYF
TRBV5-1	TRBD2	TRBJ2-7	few	TGCGCCAGCAGCTACCAATCTAGCGGCCGTTACGGGGCCTACGAGCAGTACTTC	CASSYQSSGRYGAYEQYF
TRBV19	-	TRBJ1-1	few	TGTGCCACCACCGCCGGGGGTTACACTGAAGCTTTCTTT	CATTAGGYTEAFF
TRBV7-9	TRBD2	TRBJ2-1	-	TGTGCCAGCAGCTTAATTCTCAGCGGGAGGGTTGCTGAGCAGTTCTTC	CASSLILSGRVAEQFF
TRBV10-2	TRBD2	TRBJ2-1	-	TGCGCCAGCACGGGACTAGCGGGAAAAAATGAGCAGTTCTTC	CASTGLAGKNEQFF
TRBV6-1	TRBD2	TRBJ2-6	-	TGTGCCAGCAGGGAACCGGGGGGGACTGGGGCCAACGTCCTGACTTTC	CASREPGGTGANVLTF
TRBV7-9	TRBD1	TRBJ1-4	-	TGTGCCAGCAGCACCGACAGGGCAACTAATGAAAAACTGTTTTTT	CASSTDRATNEKLFF
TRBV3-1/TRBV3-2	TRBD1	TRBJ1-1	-	TGTGCCAGCAGCCAGGGACAGTTAACGAACACTGAAGCTTTCTTT	CASSQGQLTNTEAFF
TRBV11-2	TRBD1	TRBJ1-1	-	TGTGCCAGCAGCTTATCAGGGGGAGGAACTGAAGCTTTCTTT	CASSLSGGGTEAFF
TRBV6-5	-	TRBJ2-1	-	TGTGCCAGCACCCCATACGCGGGTTCCTACAATGAGCAGTTCTTC	CASTPYAGSYNEQFF
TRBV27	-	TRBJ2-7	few	TGTGCCAGCAGGAGGGGACATCGCTACGAGCAGTACTTC	CASRRGHRYEQYF
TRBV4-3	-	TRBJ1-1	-	TGCGCCAGCAGCCAAGCCCTGGTGGCAGGGAGGAATACTGAAGCTTTCTTT	CASSQALVAGRNTEAFF
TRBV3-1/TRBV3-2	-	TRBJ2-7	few	TGTGCCAGCAGCCAAGATCAACGAGGCGAGCAGTACTTC	CASSQDQRGEQYF